This T cell receptor (beta chain) was recovered during a study of human T cells and chemical hapten exposure. At the level of the study: The patients, most of them female, presented with alopecia areata, totalis or universalis. Findings of the study overall: Patch test score rose with PT1 expanded TCRs, significant at 8, 16, 32, not 4.

TCRdb passed the RACE reads through MiXCR, listing each CDR3 protein once. The data contain some 400,000 distinct CDR3 sequences, about 5.1% of them singletons. This clonotype was counted many times. Its cognate antigen is unknown. The CDR3 contains 13 residues. Germline V gene sequence: CDR1 DFQATT, CDR2 SNEGSKA (reference sequence). The J segment lost 2 bases and the V segment lost 6 bases, leaving 4 bases of the junction unmatched. Described time point: pre-sensitization, week 0. Specified treatment: therapeutic diphenylcyclopropenone sensitization with weekly scalp DPC. Total RNA came from unfractionated whole blood.

The sequence came from a woman aged 50 to 60 with alopecia areata. Some clones in this sample may be carry-over from other donors' samples. The chain couples TRBV20-1 to TRBJ2-3; TRBD1 aligns across 8 bases. The source material was whole blood, sampled in connection with sensitization to the hapten diphenylcyclopropenone (DPC). The CDR3 nucleotides read TGCAGTGCCCGGACAGGGTTCACAGATACGCAGTATTTT. It encodes CSARTGFTDTQYF.